This T cell receptor beta chain was found in a study of read filtering for tumor transcriptome and immune sequencing. Study-wide findings and caveats: IR-seq captured clonotypes deeper and more reliably than RNA-seq.

This library used roughly 430 ng RNA and molecular barcoded adaptors spanning alpha/delta and beta/gamma chains. TCRdb re-called the reads through MiXCR, storing one row per CDR3 protein. The sample consists of more than 30,000 distinct CDR3 sequences, roughly 13% of them appearing once. As concerns this clonotype: The antigen is undetermined.

This CDR3 region has 11 residues. V gave up 3 bases and J gave up 7 bases, with 6 bases separating them. Germline values: CDR1 SGHRS, CDR2 YFSETQ. Sampling of bone marrow took place during active disease in every patient. The sequenced sample consisted of a population of CD138-negative cells sorted from bone marrow. J is TRBJ2-3 and V is TRBV5-1; D gene unclear. This sequence originates from a donor at least 40 years old with multiple myeloma. For the CDR3, the DNA is TGCGCCAGCAGCTCTTCGAATACGCAGTATTTT. Encoded protein: CASSSSNTQYF.